This T cell receptor beta chain comes out of a study of T-cell memory formation after mild COVID-19. Whole-study context: For the most part, TCR clusters were specific to one donor. The study, taken as a whole, reports: Some SARS-CoV-2-responding clones were already detected in memory before infection.

This CDR3 region has 14 residues. V gave up 7 bases and J gave up 4 bases; unmatched junction bases: 7. The V gene's germline CDR1 is MNHNY and CDR2 SVGAGI (reference sequence). This clonotype was observed a handful of times. Its specificity is not known. The authors produced TCR alpha and TCR beta cDNA libraries with sample barcodes and UMIs by 5'RACE using constant-segment primers. TCRdb re-called the 5' RACE reads with MiXCR, one entry per CDR3 protein. The table includes 350,000 to 450,000 distinct CDR3 sequences, around 19% detected once. Sequencing was performed on PBMCs or a T cell subset sorted from them (not recorded which). This TCR came from an adult woman who had mild COVID-19 (a few samples of this study predate the infection). Cell type and time point are not known. The chain couples TRBV6-6 to TRBJ2-1; 7 bases agree with TRBD1. DNA for the CDR3: TGTGCCAGCAAGAGCGGACAGGCTTACAATGAGCAGTTCTTC. This sequence encodes CASKSGQAYNEQFF.